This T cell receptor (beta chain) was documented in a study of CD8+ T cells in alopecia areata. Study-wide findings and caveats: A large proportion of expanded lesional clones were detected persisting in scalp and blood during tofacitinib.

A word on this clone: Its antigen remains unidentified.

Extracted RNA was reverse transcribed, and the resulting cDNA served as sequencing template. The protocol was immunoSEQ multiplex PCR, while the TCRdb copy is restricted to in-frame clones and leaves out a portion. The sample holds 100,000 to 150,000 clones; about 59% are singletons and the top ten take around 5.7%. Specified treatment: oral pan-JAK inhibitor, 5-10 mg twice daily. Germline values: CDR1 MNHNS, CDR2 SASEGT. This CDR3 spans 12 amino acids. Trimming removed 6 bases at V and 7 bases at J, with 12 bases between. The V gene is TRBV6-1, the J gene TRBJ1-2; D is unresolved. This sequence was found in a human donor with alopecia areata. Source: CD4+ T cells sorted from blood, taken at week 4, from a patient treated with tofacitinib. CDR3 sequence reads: CASRTRATGYTF. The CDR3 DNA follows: TGTGCCAGCAGAACGAGGGCTACTGGCTACACCTTC.